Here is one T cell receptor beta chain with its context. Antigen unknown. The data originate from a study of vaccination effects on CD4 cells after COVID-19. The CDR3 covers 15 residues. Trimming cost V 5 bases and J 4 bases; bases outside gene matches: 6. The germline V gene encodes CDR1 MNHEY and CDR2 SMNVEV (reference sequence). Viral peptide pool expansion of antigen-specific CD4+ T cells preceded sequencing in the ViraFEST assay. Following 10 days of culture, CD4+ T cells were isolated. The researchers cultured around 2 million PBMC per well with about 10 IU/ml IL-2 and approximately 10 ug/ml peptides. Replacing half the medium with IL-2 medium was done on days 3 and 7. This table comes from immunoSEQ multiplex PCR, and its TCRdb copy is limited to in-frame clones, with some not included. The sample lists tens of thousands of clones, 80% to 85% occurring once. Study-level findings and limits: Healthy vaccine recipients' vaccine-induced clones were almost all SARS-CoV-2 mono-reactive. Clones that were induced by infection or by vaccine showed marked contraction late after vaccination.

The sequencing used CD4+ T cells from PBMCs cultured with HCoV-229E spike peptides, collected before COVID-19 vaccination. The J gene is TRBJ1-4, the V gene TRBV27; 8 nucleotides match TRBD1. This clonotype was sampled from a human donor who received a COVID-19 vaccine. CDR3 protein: CASSPLTGDNEKLFF. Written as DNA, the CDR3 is TGTGCCAGCAGTCCCCTGACAGGGGATAATGAAAAACTGTTTTTT.